This T cell receptor beta chain derives from a study of shared clonotypes between healthy human individuals. TCRdb's table, derived via immunoSEQ multiplex PCR, lists solely in-frame clones and lacks some. Of roughly 770,000 clones in the sample, roughly 96% were seen once. The naive CD8 population came from CD45RO-negative cells selected for CCR7, without terminally differentiated effector memory CD45RA+ cells. Healthy HIV-negative adults without recent acute infections or vaccinations served as donors. The clonotype comes from a man aged 30 to 39 in good health. Sequenced: naive CD8+ T cells sorted from blood.

As DNA, the CDR3 is TGTGCCAGCAGCGCCTCAAATCGAGGAGATGAAAAACTGTTTTTT. Translated: CASSASNRGDEKLFF. This chain uses TRBV7-9 with TRBJ1-4; D gene uncertain. Germline V gene data show CDR1 as SEHNR and CDR2 as FQNEAQ (reference sequence). The V and J ends lost 5 bases and 6 bases respectively, with 16 bases between them. CDR3 length: 15 residues.